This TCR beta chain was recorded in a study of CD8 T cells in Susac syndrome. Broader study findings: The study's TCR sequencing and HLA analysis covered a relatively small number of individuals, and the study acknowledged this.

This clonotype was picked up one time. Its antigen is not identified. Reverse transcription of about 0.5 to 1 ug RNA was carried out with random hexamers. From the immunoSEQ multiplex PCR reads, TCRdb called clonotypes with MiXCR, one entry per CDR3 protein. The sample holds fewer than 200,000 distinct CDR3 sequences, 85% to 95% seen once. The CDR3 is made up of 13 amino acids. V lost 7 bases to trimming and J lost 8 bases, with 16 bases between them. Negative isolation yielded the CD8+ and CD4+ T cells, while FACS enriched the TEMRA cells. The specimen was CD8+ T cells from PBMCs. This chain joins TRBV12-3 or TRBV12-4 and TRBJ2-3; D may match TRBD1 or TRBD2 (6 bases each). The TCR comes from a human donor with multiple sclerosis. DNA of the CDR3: TGTGCCAGCAAAACAAACCCGGGGGCTACGCAGTATTTT. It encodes CASKTNPGATQYF.